The clone carrying this TCR beta chain was found many times. The sample originates from a study of T cells after yellow fever vaccination. From the 5' RACE reads, TCRdb called clonotypes with MiXCR, one entry per CDR3 protein. The sample lists approximately 170,000 distinct CDR3 sequences, approximately 11% occurring once. The junction had 2 bases not matched to a gene; V was cut back by 4 bases and J by 4 bases. Germline CDR1 LNHNV, CDR2 YYDKDF (reference sequence). The CDR3 runs 14 residues. Sequences were derived from CD8+ T cells sorted from PBMCs, sampled 15 days after the yellow fever booster vaccination. V gene TRBV15 combines with J gene TRBJ2-2; 8 bases align to TRBD1. The receptor was derived from a man aged 18 to 35 who received the YFV17D yellow fever vaccine. CDR3 bases: TGTGCCACCAGCACGGACAGGGTCACCGGGGAGCTGTTTTTT. Residues: CATSTDRVTGELFF. Supplemented by reference TRBV15 and TRBJ2-2, the full variable domain reads DAMVIQNPRYQVTQFGKPVTLSCSQTLNHNVMYWYQQKSSQAPKLLFHYYDKDFNNEADTPDNFQSRRPNTSFCFLDIRSPGLGDTAMYLCATSTDRVTGELFFGEGSRLTVL.